This T cell receptor (beta chain) originates from a study of STAT5B mutations in CD4+ large granular lymphocyte leukemia. Study observations and caveats: Without HLA matching, higher CD4+ than CD8+ T-LGLL clonality could reflect small sample size. Main leukemic clonotypes were patient-specific, but roughly 26% appeared at low frequency elsewhere.

In the case of this clone: The antigen is not known.

Profiling relied on immunoSEQ multiplex PCR, and the TCRdb table lists in-frame clones only, not all of them. Of under 50,000 clones in the sample, roughly 84% are singletons; the top ten hold less than 0.4%. Germline CDR1 is SGHDT and CDR2 is YYEEEE. The CDR3 covers 14 residues. V dropped 1 base and J dropped 6 bases, with 14 bases sitting between them. Sequencing was performed on CD4+ T cells from blood buffy coats. This chain links TRBV5-6 with TRBJ2-7; the D is unclear. The TCR was taken from a human donor in good health. The CDR3 region has the DNA TGTGCCAGCAGCTTGTCTCCCATAACGACCGAGCAGTACTTC. Its translation is CASSLSPITTEQYF. Filled out from reference TRBV5-6 and TRBJ2-7, the complete variable domain reads DAGVTQSPTHLIKTRGQQVTLRCSPKSGHDTVSWYQQALGQGPQFIFQYYEEEERQRGNFPDRFSGHQFPNYSSELNVNALLLGDSALYLCASSLSPITTEQYFGPGTRLTVT.